The clone carrying this TCR beta chain came up once. Antigen unknown. This table comes from immunoSEQ multiplex PCR, and its TCRdb copy is limited to in-frame clones, with some not included. This table holds fewer than 600 clones, around 94% found once. The data originate from a study of Tregs in tolerant kidney transplant recipients. Study-wide context: A roughly 3-day belatacept mixed lymphocyte reaction, sometimes plus 5-day graft donor restimulation, preceded CD4+CD25+CD127- sorting.

Regarding the study as a whole: For some patients, primers changed over time, blocking nucleotide-level comparison.

The clonotype originates from a human patient who received a combined kidney and bone marrow transplant. The sequencing used Tregs from blood cultured with allogeneic cells, collected before the transplant.

DNA of the CDR3: TGCGCCAGCAGTGAATCCCATACCATTAGCACAGATACGCAGTATTTT. Protein: CASSESHTISTDTQYF. J is TRBJ2-3 and V is TRBV10-1; D is unclear. Between the trimmed V and J ends, which lost 3 bases and 0 bases, there was a span of 13 bases. The CDR3 extends over 16 amino acids. CDR1 is WNHNN, CDR2 SYGVQD, per germline (reference sequence).